The 7 T cell receptor beta chains below come from one sample, sequenced in a study of blood T cell repertoires in COVID-19. This table comes from immunoSEQ multiplex PCR, and its TCRdb copy is limited to in-frame clones, with some not included. The sample contains 150,000 to 200,000 clones, roughly 79% of which appear only once. The sequencing sample was made of peripheral blood. The receptors originated from a woman over 75 with acute or convalescent COVID-19.

CDR3 bases: TGTGCCAGCAGCCCAACCCGCGGGAGCGGGTACGAGCAGTACTTC. Amino acid sequence: CASSPTRGSGYEQYF. The gene calls are TRBV7-2 and TRBJ2-7; 7 bases align to TRBD2. The CDR3 runs 15 residues. The junction had 11 bases not matched to a gene; V was cut back by 5 bases and J by 4 bases. Germline V gives CDR1 SGHTA, CDR2 FQGNSA.

The chain has TRBV4-2 and TRBJ2-1, with TRBD2 matching 13 bases. Germline CDR1 is LGHNA and CDR2 is YNFKEQ. Trimming cost V 3 bases and J 3 bases; bases outside gene matches: 11. The CDR3 totals 19 residues. CDR3 in amino acids: CASSQDTAGTSGIYNEQFF. DNA for the CDR3: TGTGCCAGCAGCCAGGACACCGCCGGGACTAGCGGGATCTACAATGAGCAGTTCTTC.

The genes are TRBV5-4 and TRBJ2-3; 8 positions agree with TRBD2. The length of the CDR3 is 16 residues. V lost 4 bases, J lost 4 bases, and 11 bases stayed unmatched. Germline V gene sequence: CDR1 SGHNT, CDR2 YYREEE (reference sequence). DNA of the CDR3: TGTGCCAGCAGCCTTCCTGTAGCCGGGGGGGCAGATACGCAGTATTTT. Translation gives CASSLPVAGGADTQYF. The entire variable domain, with the rest obtained from reference TRBV5-4 and TRBJ2-3, is as follows: ETGVTQSPTHLIKTRGQQVTLRCSSQSGHNTVSWYQQALGQGPQFIFQYYREEENGRGNFPPRFSGLQFPNYSSELNVNALELDDSALYLCASSLPVAGGADTQYFGPGTRLTVL.

The chain carries TRBV3-1 (or the pseudogene TRBV3-2) and TRBJ2-5; TRBD1 matches 8 bases. This CDR3 spans 14 amino acids. The germline CDR1 and CDR2 sequences are LGHDT and YNNKEL (reference sequence). J gave up 5 bases and V 7 bases, and 9 bases lay outside the gene matches. The DNA of the CDR3 is TGTGCCAGCATCCAGGGGGCACTTCAGGAGACCCAGTACTTC. Translating it yields CASIQGALQETQYF.

This clone showed up just a few times. The J gene is TRBJ2-7, the V gene TRBV12-3 or TRBV12-4; 7 bases are a match to TRBD1. The CDR3 covers 12 residues. The ends lost 5 bases at V and 3 bases at J; junction bases unmatched: 1. CDR3 coding DNA: TGTGCCAGCAGTGACAGGGTCTACGAGCAGTACTTC. Protein: CASSDRVYEQYF.

The chain links TRBV4-1 to TRBJ2-7; 8 bases map to TRBD2. V lost 1 base, J lost 5 bases, and 13 bases stayed unmatched. Germline values: CDR1 MGHRA, CDR2 YSYEKL. CDR3 length: 17 amino acids. CDR3: CASSQGLPGTRFDEQYF. CDR3 DNA: TGCGCCAGCAGCCAAGGGCTACCCGGGACTAGGTTCGACGAGCAGTACTTC.

The chain couples TRBV4-1 to TRBJ1-5, with TRBD1 identical over 10 bases. The CDR3 contains 15 residues. J gave up 6 bases and V 1 base, and 3 bases lay outside the gene matches. CDR1 is MGHRA and CDR2 is YSYEKL in the germline V gene. The CDR3 region has the DNA TGCGCCAGCAGCCAAGCCGACAGGGGGCCTCAGCCCCAGCATTTT. This translates into CASSQADRGPQPQHF.